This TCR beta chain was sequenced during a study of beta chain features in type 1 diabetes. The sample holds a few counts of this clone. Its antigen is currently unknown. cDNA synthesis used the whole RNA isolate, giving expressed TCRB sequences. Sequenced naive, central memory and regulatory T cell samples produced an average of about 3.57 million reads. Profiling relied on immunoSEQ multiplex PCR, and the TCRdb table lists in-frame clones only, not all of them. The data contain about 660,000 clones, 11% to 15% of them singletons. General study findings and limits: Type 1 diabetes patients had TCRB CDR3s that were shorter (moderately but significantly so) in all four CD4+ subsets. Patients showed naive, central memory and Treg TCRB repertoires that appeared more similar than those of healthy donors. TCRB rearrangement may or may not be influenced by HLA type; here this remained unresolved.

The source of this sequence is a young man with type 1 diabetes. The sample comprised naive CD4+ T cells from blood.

The CDR3 bases are TGCAGCGAAAGACATGGGTTTGACACTGAAGCTTTCTTT. Protein sequence: CSERHGFDTEAFF. The V call is TRBV29-1, the J call TRBJ1-1, with D unresolved. CDR1 is SQVTM, CDR2 ANQGSEA, per germline. This CDR3 contains 13 residues. The V end was cut by 7 bases, the J end by 3 bases, with 15 bases between. Based on the CDR3 plus reference TRBV29-1 and TRBJ1-1, the full variable domain is SAVISQKPSRDICQRGTSLTIQCQVDSQVTMMFWYRQQPGQSLTLIATANQGSEATYESGFVIDKFPISRPNLTFSTLTVSNMSPEDSSIYLCSERHGFDTEAFFGQGTRLTVV.